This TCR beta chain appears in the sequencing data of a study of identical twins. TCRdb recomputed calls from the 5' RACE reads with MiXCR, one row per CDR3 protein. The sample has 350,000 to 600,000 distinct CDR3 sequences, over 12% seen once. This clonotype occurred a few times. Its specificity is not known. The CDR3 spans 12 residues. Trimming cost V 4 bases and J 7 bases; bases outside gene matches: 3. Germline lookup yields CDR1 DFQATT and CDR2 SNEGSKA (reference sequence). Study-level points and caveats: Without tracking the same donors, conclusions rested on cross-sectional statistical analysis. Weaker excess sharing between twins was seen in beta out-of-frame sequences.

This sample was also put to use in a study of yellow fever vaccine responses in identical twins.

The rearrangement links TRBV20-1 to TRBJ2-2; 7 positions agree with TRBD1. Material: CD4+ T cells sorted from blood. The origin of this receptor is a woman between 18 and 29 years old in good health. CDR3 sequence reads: CSAKPGGGELFF. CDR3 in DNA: TGCAGTGCTAAGCCAGGGGGCGGGGAGCTGTTTTTT.